The next 18 T cell receptor beta chains were all read from a single sample in a study of siplizumab effects on memory and regulatory T cells. Data came from immunoSEQ multiplex PCR; TCRdb stores just in-frame clones and leaves some out. Here the sample spans about 68,000 clones, 85% to 95% being singletons. What was sequenced was CD8+ T cells sorted from blood. The receptor set was obtained from a human donor in good health.

V usage is TRBV19 and J usage is TRBJ1-1, with D possibly matching TRBD1 (5 bases). The germline V gene has CDR1 LNHDA and CDR2 SQIVND (reference sequence). V was shortened by 5 bases and J by 3 bases, with 7 bases between the two germline ends. This CDR3 is 12 amino acids long. CDR3 nucleotide sequence: TGTGCCAGTAGTGCAGGGCACACTGAAGCTTTCTTT. Translated, it gives CASSAGHTEAFF.

This chain connects TRBV5-4 to TRBJ1-1, with unresolved D. V was shortened by 4 bases and J by 3 bases, with 7 bases between the two germline ends. Germline CDR1 and CDR2: SGHNT and YYREEE (reference sequence). This CDR3 spans 12 amino acids. The CDR3 is CASSAMDTEAFF. In nucleotides, the CDR3 is TGTGCCAGCAGCGCAATGGACACTGAAGCTTTCTTT.

The CDR3 nucleotides read TGTGCCAGCAGTCAAGGGGGCGTGCCCCTCCACTTT. It translates to CASSQGGVPLHF. This chain joins TRBV5-4 and TRBJ1-6, with TRBD1 matching over 7 bases. Germline V gene data show CDR1 as SGHNT and CDR2 as YYREEE (reference sequence). After removal of 5 bases from V and 13 bases from J, the junction contained 6 bases not matched to a gene. The CDR3 length is 12 residues.

CDR3 sequence: CASRDRGGEQYF. The CDR3 DNA is TGTGCCAGCAGGGACAGGGGGGGCGAGCAGTACTTC. The chain carries TRBV7-9 and TRBJ2-7, with TRBD1 matching over 10 bases. The germline V gene encodes CDR1 SEHNR and CDR2 FQNEAQ (reference sequence). V was pared by 6 bases and J by 6 bases, with 2 bases of the junction left unmatched. The CDR3 has 12 residues.

The chain uses TRBV9 and TRBJ1-1; no clear D gene. Trimming pared 4 bases from V and 3 bases from J, leaving 10 bases between. Germline CDR1 and CDR2: SGDLS and YYNGEE. The length of the CDR3 is 13 residues. The CDR3 sequence: CASSSPGHTEAFF. The CDR3 nucleotides read TGTGCCAGCAGCTCACCAGGTCACACTGAAGCTTTCTTT.

The rearrangement uses TRBV9 and TRBJ1-3, with D tentatively TRBD1 (5 bases). This CDR3 spans 14 amino acids. Germline V gene sequence: CDR1 SGDLS, CDR2 YYNGEE. The CDR3 loop is CASGGFESGNTIYF. DNA for the CDR3: TGTGCAAGTGGGGGATTCGAAAGTGGAAACACCATATATTTT.

The rearrangement links TRBV6-6 to TRBJ2-2; 9 positions agree with TRBD2. Trimming removed 7 bases from V and 5 bases from J; junction bases left unmatched: 5. The CDR3 has 14 amino acids. Per the germline V gene, CDR1 is MNHNY and CDR2 is SVGAGI (reference sequence). The CDR3 DNA reads TGTGCCAGCAATGCGGGAGGGATGACCGGGGAGCTGTTTTTT. This sequence encodes CASNAGGMTGELFF.

The rearrangement uses TRBV28 and TRBJ1-4, with D uncertain. V lost 7 bases to trimming and J lost 7 bases, with 16 bases between them. From germline, CDR1 is MDHEN and CDR2 SYDVKM. This CDR3 spans 14 amino acids. CDR3 protein: CASISTNSVEKLFF. DNA for the CDR3: TGTGCCAGCATTTCAACGAATTCGGTTGAAAAACTGTTTTTT.

J is TRBJ2-5 and V is TRBV19; D uncertain. The V end lost 3 bases, the J end lost 2 bases, and 10 bases lay between the germline ends. The CDR3 is 14 residues long. CDR1 and CDR2 (germline): LNHDA, SQIVND (reference sequence). As DNA, the CDR3 is TGTGCCAGTAGTATCGTGGGCGCACAAGAGACCCAGTACTTC. Translating it yields CASSIVGAQETQYF.

This clone appeared a few times. The V gene is TRBV6-5, the J gene TRBJ2-2; possible D gene TRBD1, 7 bases. The CDR3 is 14 amino acids. The V gene lost 2 bases and the J gene lost 6 bases, with 10 bases spanning the gap. Germline V lookup: CDR1 MNHEY, CDR2 SVGAGI. The CDR3 region has the DNA TGTGCCAGCAGTTACGACAGGGAGGCCGGGGAGCTGTTTTTT. Protein product: CASSYDREAGELFF.

The V gene is TRBV28, the J gene TRBJ2-7; 11 bases match TRBD2. The length of the CDR3 is 20 residues. The trim removed 4 bases at V and 2 bases at J, leaving 19 bases unmatched. Germline V gene sequence: CDR1 MDHEN, CDR2 SYDVKM. The DNA of the CDR3 is TGTGCCAGCAGTTCGGTGGAGGATCTAGCGGGGGGCGTATACCCCTACGAGCAGTACTTC. Translation: CASSSVEDLAGGVYPYEQYF.

The chain uses TRBV11-2 and TRBJ2-1, with 10 nucleotides matching TRBD2. V lost 4 bases and J lost 8; bases outside the gene matches: 8. Looked up from germline, CDR1 is SGHAT and CDR2 is FQNNGV. This CDR3 is built from 15 residues. The CDR3 sequence: CASSSSGGAVDEQFF. DNA for the CDR3: TGTGCCAGCAGCTCGAGCGGGGGGGCCGTAGATGAGCAGTTCTTC.

The genes are TRBV6-4 and TRBJ2-7; D is uncertain. Germline lookup yields CDR1 MRHNA and CDR2 SNTAGT. Trimming pared 2 bases from V and 5 bases from J, leaving 4 bases between. The CDR3 covers 11 residues. CDR3 sequence (DNA): TGTGCCAGCAGTGACGGCCACGAGCAGTACTTC. Amino acid sequence: CASSDGHEQYF.

The chain combines TRBV13 with TRBJ1-1; a weak D match, TRBD1 (5 bases). V gave up 0 bases and J gave up 4 bases, with 15 bases separating them. CDR1 is PRHDT, CDR2 FYEKMQ, per germline (reference sequence). This CDR3 is built from 16 residues. The CDR3 here is CASSLGLAGRSTEAFF. CDR3 DNA sequence: TGTGCCAGCAGCTTAGGCCTCGCAGGGAGGAGCACTGAAGCTTTCTTT.

The chain couples TRBV10-2 to TRBJ2-5; D may match TRBD1 or TRBD2 (5 bases each). Germline CDR1 and CDR2: WSHSY and SAAADI. The CDR3 spans 13 residues. V lost 11 bases and J 4 bases, leaving 17 bases between the germline ends. DNA for the CDR3: TGCGCCTTAACGGGGCTTGCCCCAGAGACCCAGTACTTC. This encodes CALTGLAPETQYF.

The chain has TRBV4-3 and TRBJ2-2; 8 bases are a match to TRBD2. This CDR3 has 16 amino acids. The ends lost 0 bases at V and 4 bases at J; junction bases unmatched: 4. Germline V gives CDR1 LGHNA, CDR2 YSLEER. The CDR3 is CASSQDRAGVTGELFF. The CDR3 bases are TGCGCCAGCAGCCAAGATAGAGCGGGGGTCACCGGGGAGCTGTTTTTT.

The rearrangement joins TRBV4-1 to TRBJ2-1, with 13 bases fitting TRBD2. Germline CDR1 and CDR2: MGHRA and YSYEKL. This CDR3 is built from 16 residues. The trim removed 3 bases at V and 5 bases at J, leaving 4 bases unmatched. As DNA, the CDR3 is TGCGCCAGCAGCCAGGAAGGGACTAGCGGGGACAATGAGCAGTTCTTC. Protein product: CASSQEGTSGDNEQFF.

This sequence joins TRBV10-3 and TRBJ2-1, with D uncertain. Germline assignment: CDR1 ENHRY and CDR2 SYGVKD. CDR3 length: 14 amino acids. With 10 bases removed from V and 0 bases from J, the gap between germline ends came to 13 bases. The CDR3, as DNA: TGTGCCACTTCCCCACCAAGCTCCTACAATGAGCAGTTCTTC. Its translation is CATSPPSSYNEQFF.